Listed here are 13 T cell receptor beta chains from one sample, sequenced in a study of OX40 agonist ivuxolimab in advanced cancers. The table came from immunoSEQ multiplex PCR; TCRdb's copy has only in-frame clones and leaves some out. In the table there are about 91,000 clones, roughly 80% of which are singletons. The sequencing here drew on CD4+ or CD8+ T cells sorted from blood, taken in a trial of the OX40 agonist ivuxolimab. Receptors were obtained from an adult with an advanced solid tumor such as melanoma, head and neck, liver or kidney cancer.

A few counts support this clone. The CDR3 region is CASSEGGHIHAFF. CDR3 nucleotides: TGTGCCAGCAGTGAAGGGGGACACATCCACGCTTTCTTT. The chain recombines TRBV6-5 with TRBJ1-1; a weak D match, TRBD1 (6 bases). The CDR3 runs to 13 residues. Trimming pared 5 bases from V and 11 bases from J, leaving 18 bases between. Germline assignment: CDR1 MNHEY and CDR2 SVGAGI.

In DNA, the CDR3 is TGTGCCAGCAGTGAAGGGGACAGGGGCAACACTGAAGCTTTCTTT. It specifies CASSEGDRGNTEAFF. The chain uses TRBV6-1 and TRBJ1-1; TRBD1 agrees at 10 bases. With V trimmed by 1 base and J by 2 bases, 1 base remained unmatched. Germline CDR1 reads MNHNS; CDR2 reads SASEGT. The CDR3 is 15 residues long.

The chain uses TRBV6-5 and TRBJ2-1; 13 nucleotides agree with TRBD2. This CDR3 is 15 amino acids long. The V and J ends lost 6 bases and 4 bases, in that order; junction bases with no gene match: 3. Germline CDR1 reads MNHEY; CDR2 reads SVGAGI. The CDR3 is CASSPLAGGYNEQFF. CDR3 sequence (DNA): TGTGCCAGCAGCCCACTAGCGGGGGGGTACAATGAGCAGTTCTTC.

As regards this clone: The junction differs from germline at one of its ends, possibly a read error. The CDR3 sequence: CASSPTANF. The CDR3 DNA follows: TGTGCCAGCAGCCCGACAGCAAACTTC. The chain joins TRBV7-9 to TRBJ2-4; perhaps TRBD1 as D (5 bases). The CDR3 contains 9 residues. Germline V lookup: CDR1 SEHNR, CDR2 FQNEAQ (reference sequence).

J is TRBJ1-2 and V is TRBV29-1, with unresolved D. The CDR3 covers 17 residues. Trimming left V 3 bases short and J 3 bases short, with 23 bases between. In germline, CDR1 is SQVTM, CDR2 ANQGSEA. The CDR3 spells CSVENNNLLAGYYGYTF. CDR3 coding DNA: TGCAGCGTTGAGAACAACAACCTGCTCGCGGGGTACTATGGCTACACCTTC.

The chain joins TRBV6-1 to TRBJ1-3; TRBD1 matches at 8 bases. Trimming removed 4 bases from V and 1 base from J; junction bases left unmatched: 3. The CDR3 is 15 amino acids. Germline assignment: CDR1 MNHNS and CDR2 SASEGT. CDR3 residues: CASSARTGSGNTIYF. DNA for the CDR3: TGTGCCAGCAGTGCCCGGACAGGGTCTGGAAACACCATATATTTT.

This chain's CDR3 is CASSPQQGFASNQPQHF. The CDR3 DNA reads as TGTGCCAGCAGCCCCCAACAGGGTTTTGCGAGCAATCAGCCCCAGCATTTT. V gene TRBV5-8 combines with J gene TRBJ1-5; D may be TRBD1 (6 bases). Germline assignment: CDR1 SGHTS and CDR2 YDEGEE. The CDR3 contains 17 residues. Trimming cost V 4 bases and J 1 base, with 18 bases left between them.

The rearrangement uses TRBV7-2 and TRBJ1-1; TRBD1 is a possible D gene (5 bases). CDR3 length: 16 amino acids. Germline V gene lookup returns CDR1 SGHTA and CDR2 FQGNSA. Between the trimmed V and J ends, which lost 3 bases and 3 bases, there was a span of 17 bases. The CDR3 nucleotides are TGTGCCAGCAGCTTCACCGACTTTAGGGACGACACTGAAGCTTTCTTT. Residues: CASSFTDFRDDTEAFF.

This chain links TRBV28 with TRBJ2-7, with D perhaps matching TRBD1 (5 bases). From germline, CDR1 is MDHEN and CDR2 SYDVKM. Trimming stripped 5 bases from V and 6 bases from J, with 20 bases between. The CDR3 is made up of 15 amino acids. This CDR3 reads CASSQDQGAGGEQYV. DNA of the CDR3: TGTGCCAGCAGTCAAGACCAAGGGGCAGGTGGCGAGCAGTACGTC.

The V gene is TRBV4-1, the J gene TRBJ2-1, with 9 bases that match TRBD2. V dropped 1 base and J dropped 6; count of bases not matched to a gene: 4. In germline, CDR1 is MGHRA, CDR2 YSYEKL. The CDR3 loop spans 15 amino acids. The CDR3 is CASSQVAGGLNEQFF. The CDR3 coding sequence is TGCGCCAGCAGCCAAGTGGCGGGGGGGCTCAATGAGCAGTTCTTC.

This clone was detected only a few times. The rearrangement links TRBV11-2 to TRBJ2-5; 10 bases map to TRBD1. Trimming removed 5 bases from V and 1 base from J; junction bases left unmatched: 13. In germline, CDR1 is SGHAT, CDR2 FQNNGV. This CDR3 has 18 amino acids. This chain's CDR3 is CASSVPWGTGVSQETQYF. The CDR3 DNA is TGTGCCAGCAGCGTCCCCTGGGGGACAGGGGTTTCCCAAGAGACCCAGTACTTC.

V gene TRBV6-5 combines with J gene TRBJ1-5; D not resolved. The germline V and J ends were trimmed by 6 bases and 5 bases, with 11 bases remaining between them. Germline lookup yields CDR1 MNHEY and CDR2 SVGAGI. This CDR3 is 13 amino acids long. The CDR3 sequence: CASRNEWDQPQHF. The DNA of the CDR3 is TGTGCCAGCAGAAACGAGTGGGATCAGCCCCAGCATTTT.

CDR3 residues: CASSQREGAVQPQHF. The CDR3 coding sequence is TGTGCCAGCAGCCAGAGGGAGGGGGCGGTTCAGCCCCAGCATTTT. The V gene is TRBV4-2, the J gene TRBJ1-5; 7 nucleotides align to TRBD1. Germline V gene sequence: CDR1 LGHNA, CDR2 YNFKEQ. The V segment lost 3 bases and the J segment 6 bases; nucleotides outside the gene matches: 8. The CDR3 covers 15 residues.